This TCR beta chain appears in the sequencing data of a study of early T cells in non-severe SARS-CoV-2 infection. Study-wide context: The sequenced material was bulk RNA from unsorted whole blood, and its chains were unpaired.

This CDR3 is built from 15 residues. The V and J ends lost 2 bases and 2 bases, in that order; junction bases with no gene match: 5. From germline, CDR1 is SGHDN and CDR2 FVKESK. Study observations and caveats: Sequences matched to VDJdb favored anti-spike CD8 responses, while private and CD4 specificities were missed.

As to this clonotype: Its antigen remains unidentified.

A single record per CDR3 protein comes from TCRdb applying MiXCR to the 5' RACE reads. The table lists fewer than 60,000 distinct CDR3 sequences, about 9.3% of them singletons, with just under 15% in the top ten. The source material was whole blood. This clonotype was obtained from an adult who was a healthcare worker with PCR-confirmed SARS-CoV-2 infection or an uninfected control (not recorded which). V usage is TRBV14 and J usage is TRBJ2-7; TRBD2 aligns across 8 bases. As DNA, the CDR3 is TGTGCCAGCAGCCAAACGACTAGCGCGCCCTACGAGCAGTACTTC. The encoded protein is CASSQTTSAPYEQYF.